The present T cell receptor beta chain was sequenced within a study of blood T cell repertoires in COVID-19 (TCRdb year 2020). With respect to the entire study: The collaborator samples originated in the United States, Italy and Spain and spanned the acute and convalescent phases of COVID-19. The dataset comprised deeply sampled blood TCRbeta repertoires from subjects exposed to, actively infected with, or recovered from COVID-19. The prospective study material was composed of cDNA or gDNA derived from T cells, B-cell-depleted T cells, or PBMCs. A de-identified subject ID, COVID-19 status, age in years and sex were almost always included in the sample metadata. Samples came from the ongoing ImmuneRACE study (first 160 participants) plus 1,254 subjects from 6 global collaborators. A freely available public database, intended as a resource for researchers studying the immune response to SARS-CoV-2, is where the repertoires were released. HLA class I and class II types, where available, came from metadata supplied by the sample provider rather than from assay-based typing. Results the study describes overall, beyond this receptor: The quantity of clinical and demographic metadata differed by source and by participant and was supplied without curation.

A remark on this clone: It lacks a known antigen. There are no base qualities to consult, and no much larger clone falls within one base. The identical CDR3 is also encoded by other nucleotide sequences in the sample.

Collaborating institutions collected whole blood in K2EDTA tubes following their own protocols. For TCRbeta analysis, collaborators shipped samples as frozen whole blood, isolated PBMCs, or DNA extracted from either of those sample types. TCRbeta CDR3 regions were amplified from genomic DNA by means of the immunoSEQ Assay, a bias-controlled multiplex PCR. The authors processed their data as follows. The number of nucleated cells in each sample was estimated from the amplification of reference gene primers within the assay. Sequence reads were collapsed and filtered to measure the absolute abundance of every unique TCRbeta CDR3 rearrangement. Productive Simpson clonality was computed per sample as the square root of Simpson's diversity index over productive rearrangements. The source is immuneACCESS, and TCRdb retained only in-frame sequences with V and J called. Part of the clones is not carried over; for the studies checked, unresolved V genes explain less than half of this, and the remainder is unexplained. V, J and clone size are those of that table, while D and trimming were read from the DNA. The sample data list roughly 330,000 clones, and about 84% of these were observed just once. Of the sample, around 1.5% is held by the ten largest clones.

From the germline V gene, CDR1 is MDHEN and CDR2 is SYDVKM. The CDR3 starts with the cysteine, ends with the phenylalanine, and has 12 residues. Of all the DNA, just the CDR3 is kept, 36 bases in frame from base 1. V gives up 1 base and J gives up 6 bases, and the segment between their germline ends measures 4 bases. The clonotype originates from a woman aged 50 to 60 with acute or convalescent COVID-19. Recombination joined TRBV28 with TRBJ1-5, with the D gene uncertain. Sample: peripheral blood. The DNA sequence follows: TGTGCCAGCAGTTTATCAGGTCAGCCCCAGCATTTT. Its protein reads: CASSLSGQPQHF.